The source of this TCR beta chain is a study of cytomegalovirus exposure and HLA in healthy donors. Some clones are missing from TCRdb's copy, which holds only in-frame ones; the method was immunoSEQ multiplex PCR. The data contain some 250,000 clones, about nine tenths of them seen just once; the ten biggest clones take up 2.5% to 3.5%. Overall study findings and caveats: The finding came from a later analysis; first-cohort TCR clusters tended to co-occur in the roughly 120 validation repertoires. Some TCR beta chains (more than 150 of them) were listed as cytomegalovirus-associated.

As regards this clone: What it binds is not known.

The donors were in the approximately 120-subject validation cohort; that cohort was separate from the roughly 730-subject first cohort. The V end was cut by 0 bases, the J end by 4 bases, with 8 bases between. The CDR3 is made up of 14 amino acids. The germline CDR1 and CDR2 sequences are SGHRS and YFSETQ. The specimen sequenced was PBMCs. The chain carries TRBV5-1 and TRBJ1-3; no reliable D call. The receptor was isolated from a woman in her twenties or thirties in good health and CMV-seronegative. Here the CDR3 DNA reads TGCGCCAGCAGCTTGGAGCGATCGGGAAACACCATATATTTT. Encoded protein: CASSLERSGNTIYF.